The sequence of this T cell receptor beta chain was determined in a study of CD8+CD57+ T cells in acquired aplastic anemia. In the study overall: The study obtained an average of around 3.4 ug of DNA from sorted CD4+ and CD8+ cells. In CD4+ cells, healthy donors produced an average of around 9.9 million reads. Study-wide results and limits: Levels of CD8+ Simpson's diversity were not significantly distinct in patients versus controls. There were twenty-nine CD8+ CDR3 sequences that occurred in both patients and controls.

As concerns this clonotype: Its antigen is not identified.

Genomic DNA, serving as template, underwent TCR beta VDJ and CDR3 profiling. TCRdb recomputed calls from the reads with MiXCR, one row per CDR3 protein. The sample lists roughly 420,000 distinct CDR3 sequences; 65% to 75% were seen once. The clonotype was recovered from a human donor in good health, serving as a control. The material sequenced was sorted CD4+, CD8+, or CD8+CD57+ T cells (not recorded which) from PBMCs.

This CDR3 is CASSLATTETQYF. DNA for the CDR3: TGTGCCAGCAGCTTAGCTACTACCGAGACCCAGTACTTC. This chain connects TRBV7-9 to TRBJ2-5, with D uncertain. Germline CDR1 is SEHNR and CDR2 is FQNEAQ (reference sequence). The CDR3 is made up of 13 amino acids. Trimming took off 0 bases at V and 5 bases at J, with 7 bases between the two ends.